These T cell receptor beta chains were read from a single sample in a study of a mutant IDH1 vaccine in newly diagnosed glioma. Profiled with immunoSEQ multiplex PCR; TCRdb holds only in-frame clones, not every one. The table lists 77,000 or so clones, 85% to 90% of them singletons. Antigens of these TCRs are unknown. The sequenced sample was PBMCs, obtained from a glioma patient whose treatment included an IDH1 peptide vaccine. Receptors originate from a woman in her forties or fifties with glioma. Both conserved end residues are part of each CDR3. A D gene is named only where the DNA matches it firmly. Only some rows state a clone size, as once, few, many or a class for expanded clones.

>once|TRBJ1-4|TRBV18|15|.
CASSPIGTGNEKLFF
TGTGCCAGCTCACCAATCGGGACGGGAAATGAAAAACTGTTTTTT
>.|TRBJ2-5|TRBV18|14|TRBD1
CASSRGQTQETQYF
TGTGCCAGCTCACGGGGACAGACCCAAGAGACCCAGTACTTC
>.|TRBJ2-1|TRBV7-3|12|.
CASSILASEQFF
TGTGCCAGCAGCATTCTAGCGAGCGAGCAGTTCTTC
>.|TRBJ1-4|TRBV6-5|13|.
CASRTAGGEKLFF
TGTGCCAGCAGGACCGCCGGAGGGGAAAAACTGTTTTTT
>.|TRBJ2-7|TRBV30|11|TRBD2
CAWTRGYEQYF
TGTGCCTGGACGCGGGGGTACGAGCAGTACTTC
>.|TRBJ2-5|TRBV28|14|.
CASKPGHTRETQYF
TGTGCCAGCAAACCGGGACACACCAGGGAGACCCAGTACTTC
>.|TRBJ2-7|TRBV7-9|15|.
CASSPRFTNSYEQYF
TGTGCCAGCAGCCCAAGATTTACGAACTCCTACGAGCAGTACTTC
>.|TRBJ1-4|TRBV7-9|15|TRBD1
CASSYRGRGDEKLFF
TGTGCCAGCAGCTACAGGGGGCGAGGAGATGAAAAACTGTTTTTT
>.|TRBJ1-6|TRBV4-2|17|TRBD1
CASSQDQQTGVNSPLHF
TGTGCCAGCAGCCAAGATCAACAGACAGGGGTGAATTCACCCCTCCACTTT
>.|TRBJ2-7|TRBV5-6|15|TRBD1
CASSFPKGANYEQYF
TGTGCCAGCAGCTTCCCAAAGGGGGCCAACTACGAGCAGTACTTC
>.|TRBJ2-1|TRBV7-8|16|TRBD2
CASSFWTSGRGNEQFF
TGTGCCAGCAGCTTTTGGACTAGCGGGAGAGGTAATGAGCAGTTCTTC
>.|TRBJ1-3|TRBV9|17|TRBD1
CASSVGWTGASGNTIYF
TGTGCCAGCAGCGTAGGATGGACAGGAGCTTCTGGAAACACCATATATTTT
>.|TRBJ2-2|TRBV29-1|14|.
CSATADANTGELFF
TGCAGCGCGACGGCAGACGCGAACACCGGGGAGCTGTTTTTT
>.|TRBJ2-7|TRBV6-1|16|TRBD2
CASSEVTSGTYYEQYF
TGTGCCAGCAGTGAAGTAACTAGCGGAACCTACTACGAGCAGTACTTC
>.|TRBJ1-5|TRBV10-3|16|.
CAISVRGGEDNQPQHF
TGTGCCATCAGTGTACGGGGGGGAGAAGACAATCAGCCCCAGCATTTT
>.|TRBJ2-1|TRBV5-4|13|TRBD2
CASSPGLGNEQFF
TGTGCCAGCAGTCCGGGACTAGGCAATGAGCAGTTCTTC
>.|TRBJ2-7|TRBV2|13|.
CASRRPVSYEQYF
TGTGCCAGCAGACGACCGGTGTCCTACGAGCAGTACTTC
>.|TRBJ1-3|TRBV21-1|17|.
CASSKGTGSSSGNTIYF
TGTGCCAGCAGCAAGGGGACAGGGTCGAGCTCTGGAAACACCATATATTTT
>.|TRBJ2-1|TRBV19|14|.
CASTDGSSYNEQFF
TGTGCCAGTACGGACGGGAGCTCCTACAATGAGCAGTTCTTC
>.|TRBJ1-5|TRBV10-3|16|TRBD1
CAIGGGGSNSNQPQHF
TGTGCCATCGGCGGAGGGGGCTCAAATAGCAATCAGCCCCAGCATTTT
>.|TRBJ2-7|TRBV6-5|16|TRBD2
CASSYSSGQNSYEQYF
TGTGCCAGCAGTTATTCTAGCGGGCAGAACTCCTACGAGCAGTACTTC
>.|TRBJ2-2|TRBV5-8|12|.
CASSPSTGELFF
TGTGCCAGCAGCCCTAGTACCGGGGAGCTGTTTTTT
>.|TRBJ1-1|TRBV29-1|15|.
CSVGWQGFMNTEAFF
TGCAGCGTTGGGTGGCAGGGCTTCATGAACACTGAAGCTTTCTTT
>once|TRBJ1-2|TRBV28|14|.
CASRKTFIEYGYTF
TGTGCCAGCAGAAAAACCTTCATTGAATATGGCTACACCTTC
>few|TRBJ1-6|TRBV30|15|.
CAWKGRGGGNSPLHF
TGTGCCTGGAAAGGACGGGGGGGAGGTAATTCACCCCTCCACTTT
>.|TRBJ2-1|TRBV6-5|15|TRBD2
CASSYVAGVGLEQFF
TGTGCCAGCAGTTACGTGGCGGGAGTCGGTCTTGAGCAGTTCTTC
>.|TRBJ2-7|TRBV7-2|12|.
CASSYGEWEQYF
TGTGCCAGCAGTTATGGCGAGTGGGAGCAGTACTTC
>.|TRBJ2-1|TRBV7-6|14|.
CASQRSLGGNEQFF
TGTGCCAGTCAGCGGAGCTTGGGGGGTAATGAGCAGTTCTTC
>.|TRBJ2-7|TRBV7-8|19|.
CASSLRRVGGTREAYEQYF
TGTGCCAGCAGCTTACGCCGGGTCGGGGGCACCCGGGAGGCCTACGAGCAGTACTTC
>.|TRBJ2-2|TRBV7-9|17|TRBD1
CASSPRPGQGGAGELFF
TGTGCCAGCAGCCCCCGGCCAGGACAGGGGGGCGCCGGGGAGCTGTTTTTT
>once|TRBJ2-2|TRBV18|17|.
CASSPRGTGSLFGELFF
TGTGCCAGCTCACCACGGGGTACAGGGTCCCTCTTCGGGGAGCTGTTTTTT
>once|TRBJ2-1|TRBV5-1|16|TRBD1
CASSLSGTGTYNEQFF
TGCGCCAGCAGCTTGTCCGGGACAGGGACCTACAATGAGCAGTTCTTC
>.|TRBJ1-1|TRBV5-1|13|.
CASSLNLNTEAFF
TGCGCCAGCAGCCTGAACCTGAACACTGAAGCTTTCTTT
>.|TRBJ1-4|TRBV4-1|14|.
CASSLDSQKEKLFF
TGCGCCAGCAGCCTGGACAGCCAGAAGGAAAAACTGTTTTTT
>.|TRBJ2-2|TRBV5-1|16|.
CASSLRGNANTGELFF
TGCGCCAGCAGCTTGCGCGGAAACGCGAACACCGGGGAGCTGTTTTTT
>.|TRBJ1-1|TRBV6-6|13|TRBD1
CASSNRGPTEAFF
TGTGCCAGCAGTAACAGGGGCCCCACTGAAGCTTTCTTT
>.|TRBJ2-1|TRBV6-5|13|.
CASSTWDFHVQFF
TGTGCCAGCAGCACTTGGGACTTCCACGTGCAGTTCTTC
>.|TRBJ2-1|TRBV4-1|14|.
CASRQESSYNEQFF
TGCGCCAGCAGACAGGAGAGCTCCTACAATGAGCAGTTCTTC
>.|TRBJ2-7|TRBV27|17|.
CASSPRHKQGGLYEQYF
TGTGCCAGCAGTCCCCGTCATAAGCAGGGAGGCCTCTACGAGCAGTACTTC
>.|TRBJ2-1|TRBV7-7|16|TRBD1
CASSLAQGTGLNEQFF
TGTGCTAGCAGCTTAGCGCAGGGGACAGGGTTGAATGAGCAGTTCTTC
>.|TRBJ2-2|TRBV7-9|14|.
CASSLVQGVGELFF
TGTGCCAGCAGCTTAGTCCAGGGTGTCGGGGAGCTGTTTTTT
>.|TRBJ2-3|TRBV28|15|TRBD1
CASSGPGTGSDTQYF
TGTGCCAGCAGCGGTCCCGGGACAGGGTCAGATACGCAGTATTTT
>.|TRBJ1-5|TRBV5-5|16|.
CASSLEFQTSNQPQHF
TGTGCCAGCAGCTTGGAATTTCAGACTAGCAATCAGCCCCAGCATTTT
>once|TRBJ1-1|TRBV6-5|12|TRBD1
CASSSQAGGSFF
TGTGCCAGCAGTTCCCAGGCAGGGGGGTCTTTCTTT
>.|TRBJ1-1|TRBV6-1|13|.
CASRRGLNTEAFF
TGTGCCAGCAGGAGGGGCTTGAACACTGAAGCTTTCTTT
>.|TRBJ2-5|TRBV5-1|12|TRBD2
CASSLAAGERHF
TGCGCCAGCAGCTTGGCCGCGGGGGAGAGGCACTTC
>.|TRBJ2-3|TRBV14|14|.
CASSQGNSENTQYF
TGTGCCAGCAGCCAAGGCAACTCCGAAAATACGCAGTATTTT
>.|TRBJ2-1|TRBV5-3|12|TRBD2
CAIPAGYNEQFF
TGTGCCATACCAGCGGGGTACAATGAGCAGTTCTTC
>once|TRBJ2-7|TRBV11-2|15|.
CASSLHSGLSYEQYF
TGTGCCAGCAGCCTTCATAGCGGATTATCCTACGAGCAGTACTTC
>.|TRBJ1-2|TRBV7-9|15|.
CASSFLRGSAGGYTF
TGTGCCAGCAGCTTTTTAAGGGGCTCGGCGGGTGGCTACACCTTC
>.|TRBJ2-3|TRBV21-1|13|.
CASSKSSGWTQYF
TGTGCCAGCAGCAAATCATCCGGATGGACTCAGTATTTT
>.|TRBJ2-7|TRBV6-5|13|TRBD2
CASSGTSEHEQYF
TGTGCCAGCAGTGGGACTAGCGAGCACGAGCAGTACTTC
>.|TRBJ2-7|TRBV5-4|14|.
CASSYQRASYEQYF
TGTGCCAGCAGCTATCAGCGGGCCTCCTACGAGCAGTACTTC
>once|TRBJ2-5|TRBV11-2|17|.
CASSSSGGGGPQETQYF
TGTGCCAGCAGCTCCTCGGGAGGTGGGGGGCCCCAAGAGACCCAGTACTTC